A single sample is the source of the 8 T cell receptor beta chains below, sequenced in a study of blood T cell repertoires in COVID-19. Generated by immunoSEQ multiplex PCR, the TCRdb table keeps only in-frame clones and is missing some. Among 250,000 to 300,000 clones listed, around four fifths were seen once. Sequenced material: peripheral blood. Source of these receptors: a man aged 55-75 years who had recovered from COVID-19.

V gene TRBV7-6 combines with J gene TRBJ2-7, with 9 bases aligning to TRBD2. CDR1 SGHVS and CDR2 FNYEAQ come from the germline V gene. The CDR3 is 17 residues long. The V segment lost 1 base and the J segment 4 bases; nucleotides outside the gene matches: 11. The CDR3 region has the DNA TGTGCCAGCAGCTTAGGGTTTGGCGGGGGGGCCGTGTACGAGCAGTACTTC. Its translation: CASSLGFGGGAVYEQYF.

The rearrangement uses TRBV11-2 and TRBJ1-4, with a possible D match to TRBD1 (5 bases). Trimming left V 2 bases short and J 10 bases short, with 14 bases between. This CDR3 contains 14 residues. Germline V lookup: CDR1 SGHAT, CDR2 FQNNGV. The CDR3 spells CASSLRGPGGKLFF. CDR3 nucleotides: TGTGCCAGCAGCTTAAGGGGTCCGGGAGGAAAACTGTTTTTT.

This chain joins TRBV5-4 and TRBJ2-3, with D unresolved. The germline V gene has CDR1 SGHNT and CDR2 YYREEE (reference sequence). This CDR3 contains 12 residues. Trimming stripped 6 bases from V and 4 bases from J, with 9 bases between. The CDR3 loop is CASKNTPDTQYF. CDR3 in DNA: TGTGCCAGCAAAAACACCCCAGATACGCAGTATTTT. Full variable domain (outside the CDR3, taken from reference TRBV5-4 and TRBJ2-3): ETGVTQSPTHLIKTRGQQVTLRCSSQSGHNTVSWYQQALGQGPQFIFQYYREEENGRGNFPPRFSGLQFPNYSSELNVNALELDDSALYLCASKNTPDTQYFGPGTRLTVL.

V and J are TRBV29-1 and TRBJ2-2; the match to TRBD1 covers 7 bases. The CDR3 is made up of 13 amino acids. Germline V gene sequence: CDR1 SQVTM, CDR2 ANQGSEA. V shed 7 bases, J shed 4 bases, and the junction held 6 bases outside the gene matches. The CDR3 coding sequence is TGCAGCGCGAGACAGGGTAGCACCGGGGAGCTGTTTTTT. Translating gives CSARQGSTGELFF.

This clone was observed at least ten times. The rearrangement links TRBV19 to TRBJ2-4; D perhaps matches TRBD1 (6 bases). V lost 6 bases, J lost 2 bases, and 11 bases lay in between. The CDR3 length is 14 residues. Germline CDR1 reads LNHDA; CDR2 reads SQIVND (reference sequence). The CDR3 sequence is CASRQGRSKNIQYF. The DNA of the CDR3 is TGTGCCAGTAGACAGGGTCGGTCCAAAAACATTCAGTACTTC. Together with reference TRBV19 and TRBJ2-4, the CDR3 gives the full variable domain: DGGITQSPKYLFRKEGQNVTLSCEQNLNHDAMYWYRQDPGQGLRLIYYSQIVNDFQKGDIAEGYSVSREKKESFPLTVTSAQKNPTAFYLCASRQGRSKNIQYFGAGTRLSVL.

The chain is built from TRBV24-1 and TRBJ1-5; no clear D gene. Germline V gene data show CDR1 as KGHDR and CDR2 as SFDVKD. The V gene lost 6 bases and the J gene lost 3 bases, with 11 bases spanning the gap. The CDR3 loop spans 14 amino acids. CDR3 protein: CATSQTGINQPQHF. CDR3 nucleotides: TGTGCCACCAGTCAAACGGGGATCAATCAGCCCCAGCATTTT.

J is TRBJ2-1 and V is TRBV27; D remains ambiguous. The CDR3 sequence is 11 residues long. The V end was cut by 8 bases, the J end by 9 bases, with 11 bases between. From germline, CDR1 is MNHEY and CDR2 SMNVEV (reference sequence). CDR3 bases: TGTGCCAGCGAAAGAGCGAGTGAGCAGTTCTTC. Amino acids: CASERASEQFF.

The chain has TRBV5-6 and TRBJ2-5; 9 nucleotides align to TRBD2. V lost 5 bases, J lost 1 base, and 3 bases stayed unmatched. The CDR3 sequence is 14 residues long. Germline CDR1 reads SGHDT; CDR2 reads YYEEEE. This CDR3 is CASRYSGGQETQYF. The CDR3 nucleotides are TGTGCCAGCAGATATAGCGGGGGCCAAGAGACCCAGTACTTC.